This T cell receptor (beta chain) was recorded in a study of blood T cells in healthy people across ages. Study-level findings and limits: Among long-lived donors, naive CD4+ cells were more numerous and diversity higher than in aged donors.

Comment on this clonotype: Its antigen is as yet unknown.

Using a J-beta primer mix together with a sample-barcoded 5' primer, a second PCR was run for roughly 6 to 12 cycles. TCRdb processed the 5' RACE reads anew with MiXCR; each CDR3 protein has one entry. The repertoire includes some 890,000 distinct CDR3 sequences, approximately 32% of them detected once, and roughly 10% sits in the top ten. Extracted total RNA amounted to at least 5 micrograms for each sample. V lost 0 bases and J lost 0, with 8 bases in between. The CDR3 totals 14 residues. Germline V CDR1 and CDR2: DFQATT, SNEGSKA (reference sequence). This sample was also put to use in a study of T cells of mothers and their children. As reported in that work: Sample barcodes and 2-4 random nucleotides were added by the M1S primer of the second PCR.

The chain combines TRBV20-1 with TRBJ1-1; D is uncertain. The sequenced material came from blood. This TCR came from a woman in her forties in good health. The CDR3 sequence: CSARDPRMNTEAFF. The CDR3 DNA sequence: TGCAGTGCTAGAGATCCCCGGATGAACACTGAAGCTTTCTTT.